This T cell receptor beta chain was captured in a study of CD8 T cells in ankylosing spondylitis. The study, taken as a whole, reports: Peripheral blood samples showed relatively rare disease-linked clones, and these clones were CD8+.

TCRdb called the 5' RACE reads again in MiXCR, with one record for every CDR3 protein. The table records around 90,000 distinct CDR3 sequences, around 26% of them present only once. V shed 3 bases and J 7 bases; nucleotides not matched to a gene: 10. Germline V gene lookup returns CDR1 DFQATT and CDR2 SNEGSKA (reference sequence). The CDR3 is 15 residues long. Concerning this clonotype itself: Antigen unknown.

The rearrangement joins TRBV20-1 to TRBJ2-2; the match to TRBD2 covers 8 bases. The source is a male donor with ankylosing spondylitis or in good health (not recorded which). Sequenced sample: blood, either unsorted or a sorted T cell fraction (not recorded which). CDR3 nucleotides: TGCAGTGCTAGGAGGCCGGGGGGGCTGTTCGGGGAGCTGTTTTTT. Protein: CSARRPGGLFGELFF.